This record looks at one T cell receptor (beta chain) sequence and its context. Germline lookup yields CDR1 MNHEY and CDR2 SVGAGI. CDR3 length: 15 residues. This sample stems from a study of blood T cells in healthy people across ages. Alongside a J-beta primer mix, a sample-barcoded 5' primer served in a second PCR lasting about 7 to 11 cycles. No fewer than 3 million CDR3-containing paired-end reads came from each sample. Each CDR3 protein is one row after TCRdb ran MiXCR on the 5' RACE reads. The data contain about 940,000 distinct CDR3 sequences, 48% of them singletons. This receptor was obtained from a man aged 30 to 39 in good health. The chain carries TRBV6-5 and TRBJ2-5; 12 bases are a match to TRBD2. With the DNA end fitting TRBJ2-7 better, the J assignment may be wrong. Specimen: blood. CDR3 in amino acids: CASSRPGLAGYEQYF. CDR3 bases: TGTGCCAGCAGCCGACCCGGACTAGCGGGGTACGAGCAGTACTTC.